What follows is one T cell receptor (beta chain) and its context. Trimming removed 3 bases from V and 1 base from J, with 11 bases in between. The V gene's germline CDR1 is SGDLS and CDR2 YYNGEE. The CDR3 covers 14 residues. From RNA transcripts, TCR beta CDR3 regions were amplified. RT-PCR in the first round (using the HTBI primer set) targeted the TCR CDR3. TCRdb processed the multiplex PCR reads anew with MiXCR; each CDR3 protein has one entry. The table shows approximately 400,000 distinct CDR3 sequences, with 15% occurring only once. This sample is part of a study of T cells in Graves' hyperthyroidism and ophthalmopathy. Turning to the study itself: Pretreatment peripheral blood was obtained at initial diagnosis.

The TCR comes from a woman under 40 with Graves' hyperthyroidism. The chain recombines TRBV9 with TRBJ2-7; D ambiguous. What was sequenced was blood. In DNA form, the CDR3 reads TGTGCCAGCAGCGGACAAGCGCAATCCTACGAGCAGTACTTC. It codes for CASSGQAQSYEQYF.